The T cell receptor (beta chain) described here comes from a study of regulatory T cells in long-lasting Graves disease. This clonotype has a handful of counts. Time point here: newly diagnosed GD, antithyroid drugs for less than 3 months. PBMC RNA served as the TCR library source. Building of the TCR beta libraries involved iRepertoire HTBI primers and Arm-PCR of CDR3 regions. TCRdb processed the multiplex PCR reads anew with MiXCR; each CDR3 protein has one entry. The data contain 530,000 or so distinct CDR3 sequences, about 15% of them seen just once; the ten biggest clones take up approximately 12%. Germline V gives CDR1 MNHNS, CDR2 SASEGT. The CDR3 is 16 residues long. The ends lost 6 bases at V and 1 base at J; junction bases unmatched: 9. These data were also filed under a second study, of T cells in Graves' hyperthyroidism and ophthalmopathy.

This TCR was sampled from a man between 18 and 35 years old with Graves disease. The input for sequencing was peripheral blood mononuclear cells (PBMCs), taken at new diagnosis, from a patient treated with antithyroid drugs. This sequence joins TRBV6-1 and TRBJ2-5; 9 bases fit TRBD1. The CDR3 loop reads CASSPRDRASQETQYF. The CDR3 bases are TGTGCCAGCAGCCCGAGGGACAGGGCGTCCCAAGAGACCCAGTACTTC.